Sequencing of this T cell receptor (beta chain) was carried out in a study of shared clonotypes between healthy human individuals. Naive CD8 isolation took CD45RO-negative cells positively selected for CCR7 and excluded terminally differentiated effector memory CD45RA+ cells. Donors had no recently reported acute infections or vaccinations and were HIV-negative. Libraries were prepared by immunoSEQ multiplex PCR; TCRdb keeps only in-frame clonotypes and omits some of them. The sample contains some 2 million clones, 85% to 95% of which appear only once. The germline CDR1 and CDR2 sequences are SNHLY and FYNNEI. J was trimmed by 0 bases and V by 0 bases; bases with no gene match: 9. The CDR3 length is 19 residues.

The rearrangement links TRBV2 to TRBJ2-3, with 10 bases that match TRBD2. This receptor was taken from a young man in good health. Sequences were obtained from naive CD8+ T cells sorted from blood. In DNA form, the CDR3 reads TGTGCCAGCAGTGAAGCTGCTAGCGGGAGCCGTCCTAGCACAGATACGCAGTATTTT. Amino acid sequence: CASSEAASGSRPSTDTQYF.